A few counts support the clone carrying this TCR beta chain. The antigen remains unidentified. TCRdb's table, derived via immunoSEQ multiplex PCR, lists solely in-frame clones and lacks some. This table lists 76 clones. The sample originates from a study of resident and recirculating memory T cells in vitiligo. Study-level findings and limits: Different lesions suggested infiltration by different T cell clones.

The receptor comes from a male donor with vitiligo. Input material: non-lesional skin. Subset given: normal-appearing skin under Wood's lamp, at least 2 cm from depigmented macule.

The CDR3, as DNA: TGTGCCAGCAGCTTTGCGGCGATAGCCAAAAACATTCAGTACTTC. This encodes CASSFAAIAKNIQYF. V and J are TRBV7-8 and TRBJ2-4; D is ambiguous. CDR3 length: 15 residues. Trimming took 3 bases from V and 0 from J, leaving 9 bases between them. Germline CDR1 reads SGHVS; CDR2 reads FQNEAQ.